This T cell receptor beta chain was captured by sequencing in a study of human CD8 memory T cell subsets. This clonotype is labeled medium-sized based on frequency. Its cognate antigen is unknown. Findings and caveats of the study: Stem-like memory and precursor exhausted T cell repertoires showed minimal mutual overlap. Similarly high diversity marked stem-like memory and precursor exhausted T cells, unlike effector memory cells.

By UMI-labeled 5' RACE, the TCR beta libraries were made. Using the 5' RACE reads, TCRdb records one entry per CDR3 protein without DNA. Its clone listing holds around 11,000 distinct CDR3 sequences. Negative magnetic separation enriched total CD8+ T cells. The authors drew RNA from duplicate vials of fewer than 190,000 sorted CD8+ T cells per subset. CDR3 length: 13 amino acids. CDR1 and CDR2 (germline): DFQATT, SNEGSKA (reference sequence). The sequenced material came from CD8+ T cells from PBMCs. This sequence was found in a human donor in good health. V is TRBV20-1 and J is TRBJ1-4. CDR3 sequence reads: CSARAVGSEKLFF.